This T cell receptor beta chain was sequenced for a study of CD8 T cells in Susac syndrome. Findings and limits, study-wide: Acknowledgment was made by the study that its TCR sequencing and HLA analysis involved a relatively small number of individuals.

This clonotype was seen once. Its antigen is currently unknown. Random hexamers primed reverse transcription of about 0.45 to 1 ug RNA. Amplification of TCR beta CDR3 used immunoSEQ multiplex PCR across 54 Vbeta and 13 Jbeta. TCRdb re-called the immunoSEQ multiplex PCR reads through MiXCR, storing one row per CDR3 protein. The sample carries about 120,000 distinct CDR3 sequences, 95% to 96% recorded once. The CDR3 is made up of 13 amino acids. Trimming cost V 7 bases and J 0 bases, with 10 bases left between them. Negative isolation yielded CD8+ and CD4+ T cells; FACS enriched TEMRA cells. The sequence was obtained from a human donor with Susac syndrome. The chain links TRBV12-3 or TRBV12-4 to TRBJ2-7; weak D call: TRBD1 (6 bases). The sequenced sample was CD4+ T cells from PBMCs. In nucleotides, the CDR3 is TGTGCCAGCACCCGGGACACCTCCTACGAGCAGTACTTC. Protein product: CASTRDTSYEQYF.